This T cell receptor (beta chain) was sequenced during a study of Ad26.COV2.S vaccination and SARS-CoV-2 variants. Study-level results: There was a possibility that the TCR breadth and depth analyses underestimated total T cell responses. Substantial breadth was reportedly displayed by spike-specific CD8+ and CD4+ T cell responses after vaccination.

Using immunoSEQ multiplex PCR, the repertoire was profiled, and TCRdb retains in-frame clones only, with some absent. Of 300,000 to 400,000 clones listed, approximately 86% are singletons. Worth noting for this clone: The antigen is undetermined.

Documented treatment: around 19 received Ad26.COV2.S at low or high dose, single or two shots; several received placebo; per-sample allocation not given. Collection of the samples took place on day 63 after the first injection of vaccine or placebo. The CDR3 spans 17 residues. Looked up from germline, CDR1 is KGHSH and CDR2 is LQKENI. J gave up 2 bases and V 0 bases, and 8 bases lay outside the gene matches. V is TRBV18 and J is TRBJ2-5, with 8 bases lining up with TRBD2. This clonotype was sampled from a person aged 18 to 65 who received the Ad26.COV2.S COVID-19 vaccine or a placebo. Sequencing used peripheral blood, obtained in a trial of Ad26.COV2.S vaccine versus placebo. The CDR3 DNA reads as TGTGCCAGCTCACCACCGAGGCCGGGGGGGATGCAAGAGACCCAGTACTTC. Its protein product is CASSPPRPGGMQETQYF. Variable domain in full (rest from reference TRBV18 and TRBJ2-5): NAGVMQNPRHLVRRRGQEARLRCSPMKGHSHVYWYRQLPEEGLKFMVYLQKENIIDESGMPKERFSAEFPKEGPSILRIQQVVRGDSAAYFCASSPPRPGGMQETQYFGPGTRLLVL.